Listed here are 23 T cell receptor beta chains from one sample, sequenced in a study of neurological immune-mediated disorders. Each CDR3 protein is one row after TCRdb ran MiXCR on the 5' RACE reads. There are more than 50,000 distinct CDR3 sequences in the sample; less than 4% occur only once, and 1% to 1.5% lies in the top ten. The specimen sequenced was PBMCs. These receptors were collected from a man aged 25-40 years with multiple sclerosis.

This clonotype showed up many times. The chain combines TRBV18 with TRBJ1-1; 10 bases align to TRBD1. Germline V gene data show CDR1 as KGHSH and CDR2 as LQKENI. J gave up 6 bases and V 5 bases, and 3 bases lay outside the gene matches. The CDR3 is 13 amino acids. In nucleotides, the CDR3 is TGTGCCAGCTCAGACAGGGGGCACGCTGAAGCTTTCTTT. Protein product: CASSDRGHAEAFF.

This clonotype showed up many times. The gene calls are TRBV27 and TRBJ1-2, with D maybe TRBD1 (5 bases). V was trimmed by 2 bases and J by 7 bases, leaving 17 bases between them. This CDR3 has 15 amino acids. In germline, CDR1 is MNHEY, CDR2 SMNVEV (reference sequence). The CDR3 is CASSLMRGGGSGYTF. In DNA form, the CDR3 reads TGTGCCAGCAGTTTAATGAGGGGTGGCGGTAGTGGCTACACCTTC.

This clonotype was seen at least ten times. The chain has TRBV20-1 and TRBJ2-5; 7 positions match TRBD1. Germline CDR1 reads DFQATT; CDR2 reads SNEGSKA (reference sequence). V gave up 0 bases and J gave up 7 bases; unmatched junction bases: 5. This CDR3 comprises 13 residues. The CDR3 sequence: CSARDRGKGTQYF. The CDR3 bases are TGCAGTGCTAGAGACAGGGGGAAAGGGACCCAGTACTTC.

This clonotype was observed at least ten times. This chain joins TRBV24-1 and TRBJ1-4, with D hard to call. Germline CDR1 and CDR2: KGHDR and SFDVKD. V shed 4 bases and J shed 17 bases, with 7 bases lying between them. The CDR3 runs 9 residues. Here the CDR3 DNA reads TGTGCCACCAGTGACCCCCCATTTTTT. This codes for CATSDPPFF.

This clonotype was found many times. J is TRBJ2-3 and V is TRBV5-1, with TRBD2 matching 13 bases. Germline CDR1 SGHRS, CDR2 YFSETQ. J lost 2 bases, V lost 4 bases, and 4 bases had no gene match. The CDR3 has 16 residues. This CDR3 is CASSTGTSGVTDTQYF. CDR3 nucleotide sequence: TGCGCCAGCAGCACAGGGACTAGCGGGGTCACAGATACGCAGTATTTT.

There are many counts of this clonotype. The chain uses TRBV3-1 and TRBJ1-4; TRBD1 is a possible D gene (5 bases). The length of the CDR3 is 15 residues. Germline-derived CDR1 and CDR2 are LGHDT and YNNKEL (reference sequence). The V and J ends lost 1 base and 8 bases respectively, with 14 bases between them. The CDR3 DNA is TGTGCCAGCAGCCAAGTGGGAAGGGAGGGGGAAAAACTGTTTTTT. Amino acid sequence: CASSQVGREGEKLFF.

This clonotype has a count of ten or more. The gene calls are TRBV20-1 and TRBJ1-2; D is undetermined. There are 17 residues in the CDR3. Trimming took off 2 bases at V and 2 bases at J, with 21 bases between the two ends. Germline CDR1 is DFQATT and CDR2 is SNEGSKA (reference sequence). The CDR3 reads CSARLTNPGSSNYGYTF. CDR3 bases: TGCAGTGCTAGACTAACGAACCCTGGGAGCTCGAACTATGGCTACACCTTC.

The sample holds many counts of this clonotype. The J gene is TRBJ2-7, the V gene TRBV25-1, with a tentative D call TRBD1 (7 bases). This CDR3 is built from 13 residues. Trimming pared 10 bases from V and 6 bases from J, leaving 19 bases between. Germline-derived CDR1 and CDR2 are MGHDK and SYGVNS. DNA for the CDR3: TGTGCCATCTCACCGGGGACAGCGGGCGAGCAGTACTTC. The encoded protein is CAISPGTAGEQYF.

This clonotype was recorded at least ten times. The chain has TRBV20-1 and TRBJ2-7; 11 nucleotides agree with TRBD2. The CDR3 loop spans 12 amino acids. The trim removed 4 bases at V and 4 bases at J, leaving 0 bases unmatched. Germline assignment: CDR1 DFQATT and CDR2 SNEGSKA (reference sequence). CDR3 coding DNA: TGCAGTGCTACTAGCGGGGGGTACGAGCAGTACTTC. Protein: CSATSGGYEQYF.

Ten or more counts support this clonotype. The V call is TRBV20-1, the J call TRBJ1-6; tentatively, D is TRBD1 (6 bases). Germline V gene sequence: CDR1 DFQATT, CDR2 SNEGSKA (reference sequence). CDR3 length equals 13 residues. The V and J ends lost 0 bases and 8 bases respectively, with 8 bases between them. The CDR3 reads CSARDEGDSPLHF. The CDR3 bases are TGCAGTGCTAGAGATGAGGGGGATTCACCCCTCCACTTT.

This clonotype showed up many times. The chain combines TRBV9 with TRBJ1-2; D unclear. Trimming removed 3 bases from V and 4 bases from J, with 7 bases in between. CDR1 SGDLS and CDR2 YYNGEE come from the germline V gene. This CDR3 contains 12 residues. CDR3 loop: CASSGGGYGYTF. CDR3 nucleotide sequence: TGTGCCAGCAGCGGAGGTGGCTATGGCTACACCTTC.

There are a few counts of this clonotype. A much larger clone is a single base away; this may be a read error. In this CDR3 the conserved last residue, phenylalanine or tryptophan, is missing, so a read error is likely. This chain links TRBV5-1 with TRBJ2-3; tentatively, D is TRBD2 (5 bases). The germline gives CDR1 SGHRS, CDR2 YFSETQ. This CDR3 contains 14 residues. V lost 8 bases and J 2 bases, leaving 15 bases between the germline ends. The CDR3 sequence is CASVDRGSTDTQYI. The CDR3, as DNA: TGCGCCAGTGTGGATCGGGGTTCCACAGATACGCAGTATATT.

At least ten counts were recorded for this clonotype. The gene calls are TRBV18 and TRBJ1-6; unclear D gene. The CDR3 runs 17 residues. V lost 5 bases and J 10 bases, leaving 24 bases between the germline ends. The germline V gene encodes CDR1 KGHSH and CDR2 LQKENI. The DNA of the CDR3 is TGTGCCAGCTCATCCGTCGTTGACGGGCCCCTCGGGTCACCCCTCCACTTT. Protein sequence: CASSSVVDGPLGSPLHF.

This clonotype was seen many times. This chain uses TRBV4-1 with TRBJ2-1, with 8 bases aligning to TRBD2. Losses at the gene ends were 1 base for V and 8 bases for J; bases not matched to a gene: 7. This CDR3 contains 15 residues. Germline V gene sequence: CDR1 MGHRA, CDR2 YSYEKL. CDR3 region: CASSQGERGSDEQFF. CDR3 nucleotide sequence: TGCGCCAGCAGCCAAGGAGAGCGGGGGAGCGATGAGCAGTTCTTC.

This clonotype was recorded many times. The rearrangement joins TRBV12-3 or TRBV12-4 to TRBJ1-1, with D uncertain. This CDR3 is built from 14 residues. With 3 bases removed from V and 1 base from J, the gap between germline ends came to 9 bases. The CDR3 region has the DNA TGTGCCAGCAGTTTTGCACCAGCGAACACTGAAGCTTTCTTT. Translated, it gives CASSFAPANTEAFF.

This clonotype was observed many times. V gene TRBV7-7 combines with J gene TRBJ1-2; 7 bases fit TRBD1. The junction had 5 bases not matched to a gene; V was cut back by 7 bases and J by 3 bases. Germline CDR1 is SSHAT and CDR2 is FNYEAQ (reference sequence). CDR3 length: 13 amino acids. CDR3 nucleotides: TGTGCCAGCATCTACAGGGGTGACTATGGCTACACCTTC. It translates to CASIYRGDYGYTF.

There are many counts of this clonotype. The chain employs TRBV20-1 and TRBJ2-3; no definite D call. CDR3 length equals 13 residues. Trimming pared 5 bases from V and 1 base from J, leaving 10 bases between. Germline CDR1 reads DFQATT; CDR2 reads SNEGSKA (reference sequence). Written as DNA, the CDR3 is TGCAGTGCTTCAAATCCACGCACAGATACGCAGTATTTT. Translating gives CSASNPRTDTQYF.

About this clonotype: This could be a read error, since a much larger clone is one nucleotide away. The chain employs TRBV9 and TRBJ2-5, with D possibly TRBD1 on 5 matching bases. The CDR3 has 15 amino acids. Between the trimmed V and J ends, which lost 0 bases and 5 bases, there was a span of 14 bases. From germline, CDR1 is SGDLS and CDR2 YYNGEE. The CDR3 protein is CASSVAPGFQETQYF. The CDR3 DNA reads TGTGCCAGCAGCGTAGCCCCAGGGTTCCAGGAGACCCAGTACTTC.

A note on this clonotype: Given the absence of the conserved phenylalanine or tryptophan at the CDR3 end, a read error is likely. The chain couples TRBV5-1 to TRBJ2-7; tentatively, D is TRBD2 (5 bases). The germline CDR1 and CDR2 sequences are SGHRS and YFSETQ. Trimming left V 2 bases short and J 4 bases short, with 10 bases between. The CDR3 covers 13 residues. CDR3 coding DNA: TGCGCCAGCAGCTTACGGGGTATTTACGAGCAGTACAAC. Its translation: CASSLRGIYEQYN.

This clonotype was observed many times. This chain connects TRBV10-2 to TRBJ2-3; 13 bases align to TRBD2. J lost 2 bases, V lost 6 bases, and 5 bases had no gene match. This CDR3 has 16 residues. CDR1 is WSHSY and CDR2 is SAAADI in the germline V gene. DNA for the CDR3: TGCGCCAGCAGCGAGGGACTAGCGGGGAACACAGATACGCAGTATTTT. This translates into CASSEGLAGNTDTQYF.

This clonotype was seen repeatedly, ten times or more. This CDR3 reads CASSLGQGQNEQFF. CDR3 nucleotide sequence: TGCGCCAGCAGCTTGGGACAGGGACAAAATGAGCAGTTCTTC. J is TRBJ2-1 and V is TRBV5-1; 7 positions match TRBD1. The CDR3 sequence is 14 residues long. The germline V gene encodes CDR1 SGHRS and CDR2 YFSETQ. V lost 0 bases, J lost 7 bases, and 4 bases stayed unmatched. Together with reference TRBV5-1 and TRBJ2-1, the CDR3 gives the full variable domain: KAGVTQTPRYLIKTRGQQVTLSCSPISGHRSVSWYQQTPGQGLQFLFEYFSETQRNKGNFPGRFSGRQFSNSRSEMNVSTLELGDSALYLCASSLGQGQNEQFFGPGTRLTVL.

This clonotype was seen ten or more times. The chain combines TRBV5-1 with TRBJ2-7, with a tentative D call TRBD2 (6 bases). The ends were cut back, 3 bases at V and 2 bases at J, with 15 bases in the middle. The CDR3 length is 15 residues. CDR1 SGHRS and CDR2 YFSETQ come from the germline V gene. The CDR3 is CASSYNGDSTYEQYF. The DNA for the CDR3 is TGCGCCAGCAGCTACAACGGGGACTCGACCTACGAGCAGTACTTC.

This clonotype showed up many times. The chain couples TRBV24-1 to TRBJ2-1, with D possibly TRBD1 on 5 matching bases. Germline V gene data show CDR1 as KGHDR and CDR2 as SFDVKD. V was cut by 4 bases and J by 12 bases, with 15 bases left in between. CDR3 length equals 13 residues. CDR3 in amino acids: CATSDPSGFVQFF. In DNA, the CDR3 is TGTGCCACCAGTGACCCCTCAGGGTTCGTGCAGTTCTTC.